What follows are 4 T cell receptor beta chains derived from one specimen sequenced in a study of identical twins. Using its own MiXCR run on the 5' RACE reads, TCRdb lists one record per CDR3 protein. The data show 1.5 million to 2 million distinct CDR3 sequences, under 35% seen once. Source material: cord blood. Receptors originate from a newborn girl in good health.

CDR3 bases: TGCAGTGCTAGAGATCGGACAGGGGGCAGGGATCAGCCCCAGCATTTT. Its translation is CSARDRTGGRDQPQHF. V gene TRBV20-1 combines with J gene TRBJ1-5, with 11 bases identical to TRBD1. Trimming removed 0 bases from V and 5 bases from J; junction bases left unmatched: 6. The CDR3 runs to 16 residues. CDR1 and CDR2 from the germline V gene are DFQATT and SNEGSKA (reference sequence).

The rearrangement joins TRBV5-1 to TRBJ2-3; the D gene is possibly TRBD1 (6 bases). This CDR3 has 14 residues. Trimming took 5 bases from V and 3 from J, leaving 13 bases between them. CDR1 SGHRS and CDR2 YFSETQ come from the germline V gene. CDR3 residues: CASRKGERTDTQYF. The DNA of the CDR3 is TGCGCCAGCAGGAAGGGGGAGCGGACAGATACGCAGTATTTT.

This clonotype has just a few counts. The chain couples TRBV20-1 to TRBJ1-2; possible D gene TRBD1, 5 bases. The CDR3 is 16 amino acids. Per germline, CDR1 DFQATT and CDR2 SNEGSKA (reference sequence). Trimming took 6 bases from V and 1 from J, leaving 21 bases between them. This chain's CDR3 is CSAGTQAHPLNYGYTF. The CDR3 DNA reads TGCAGTGCCGGGACCCAAGCTCACCCCCTTAACTATGGCTACACCTTC.

J is TRBJ2-4 and V is TRBV7-2; the match to TRBD2 covers 11 bases. The end of the DNA is better explained by TRBJ2-5, so the J call may be wrong. The CDR3 has 16 amino acids. Germline CDR1 is SGHTA and CDR2 is FQGNSA. The CDR3 DNA follows: TGTGCCAGCAGCTTAGTCTGGTCTAGCGGGAGGGAGACCCAGTACTTC. This codes for CASSLVWSSGRETQYF.